This T cell receptor beta chain was captured by sequencing in a study of blood T cell repertoires in COVID-19 (dated by TCRdb to 2018 to 2021). General notes on the study: Collaborator samples came from the United States, Italy and Spain and covered acute and convalescent phases of COVID-19. The samples were drawn from two sources: the first 160 participants of the ongoing ImmuneRACE study, and 1,254 subjects contributed by 6 global collaborators. Sample metadata almost always included a de-identified subject ID, COVID-19 status, age in years and sex. The material from the prospective study consisted of cDNA or gDNA derived from T cells, B-cell-depleted T cells, or PBMCs. Subjects who had been exposed to COVID-19, were actively infected with it, or had recovered from it provided the deeply sampled blood TCRbeta repertoires that made up the dataset. The repertoires were made available in a free public database intended to serve as a resource for research on the immune response to SARS-CoV-2. Where HLA class I and class II types were available, the types were taken from metadata supplied by the sample provider, not from assay-based typing. What the study reported, not specific to this receptor: Clinical and demographic metadata were provided uncurated, with the amount varying by source and participant.

One collaborating source in Seattle enrolled patients during active infection and followed them longitudinally through the course of disease. Collaborating institutions collected whole blood in K2EDTA tubes following their own protocols. For TCRbeta analysis, collaborators shipped samples as frozen whole blood, isolated PBMCs, or DNA extracted from either of those sample types. Including cysteine and phenylalanine, the CDR3 has 17 amino acids. This entry keeps only the CDR3 DNA: 51 bases, framed from base 1. After removal of 6 bases from V and 7 bases from J, the junction retains 10 bases not matched to a gene. Sequences MNHEY (CDR1) and SVGEGT (CDR2) are obtained from the germline V gene. For this clone: Its antigen specificity is not known. It has no much larger one-base neighbor in the sample; base qualities were not kept.

TCRbeta CDR3 regions were amplified from genomic DNA by means of the immunoSEQ Assay, a bias-controlled multiplex PCR. Under the source paper's analysis protocol: Nucleated cell counts per sample were estimated from amplification of reference gene primers within the assay. To quantify the absolute abundance of each unique TCRbeta CDR3 rearrangement, sequence reads were collapsed and filtered. Productive Simpson clonality was computed per sample as the square root of Simpson's diversity index over productive rearrangements. Imported from immuneACCESS, the table was reduced by TCRdb to in-frame sequences with V and J called. These copies leave out some clones; in studies compared against another copy, an unresolved V gene accounts for under half, and the cause of the remainder is not known. Clone size and the V and J calls come from that table; the DNA yielded D and trimming. In all, the sample holds about 250,000 clones, and 70% to 90% of those were seen once. The ten largest account for roughly 6.7% of the sample.

The V and J genes are TRBV6-2 or TRBV6-3 and TRBJ2-1; a stretch of 15 junction bases matches TRBD2. The sequencing input was peripheral blood. The sequence derives from a woman in her twenties or thirties with COVID-19, enrolled during active disease. The base sequence is TGTGCCAGCAGCCCCGGGACTAGCGGGAGGATGGTAAATGAGCAGTTCTTC. Protein translation: CASSPGTSGRMVNEQFF.